This TCR beta chain derives from a study of PD-1 blockade in classical Hodgkin lymphoma. Sequenced by immunoSEQ multiplex PCR; TCRdb stores in-frame clones only, minus some. The profile shows about 99,000 clones, roughly 76% of them singletons. General study points: A significant rise in TCR diversity was seen by C4D1 for CD4+ cells but not for CD8+ cells. Newly diagnosed patients and complete responders had comparable diversity at baseline. Compared with healthy donors, newly diagnosed patients reportedly showed lower baseline TCR diversity.

Germline V gene sequence: CDR1 SNHLY, CDR2 FYNNEI. Trimming removed 2 bases from V and 5 bases from J, with 12 bases in between. There are 14 residues in the CDR3. Turning to this clone: Its matching antigen is unknown. This specimen includes other DNA sequences encoding the same CDR3.

Brentuximab vedotin exposure varied, and every patient relapsed after autologous stem cell transplantation. The chain links TRBV2 to TRBJ2-5; tentatively, D is TRBD1 (6 bases). Source: peripheral blood mononuclear cells (PBMCs), taken before the second cycle of nivolumab. This clonotype was sampled from a human donor with classical Hodgkin lymphoma. The CDR3 DNA sequence: TGTGCCAGCAGTGAACAGGGGCTAGGGGAGACCCAGTACTTC. Translation gives CASSEQGLGETQYF.